The 14 T cell receptor beta chains below were found in one sample sequenced in a study of control samples from healthy donors and cancer patients. Assay: immunoSEQ multiplex PCR; the TCRdb copy retains only in-frame clones and omits some. Altogether more than 95,000 clones are present, 85% to 95% being singletons, with the ten largest covering 8%. What was sequenced was blood. Receptors were obtained from a man aged 18-30 years in good health.

The rearrangement uses TRBV9 and TRBJ2-3; 10 bases agree with TRBD2. The germline CDR1 and CDR2 sequences are SGDLS and YYNGEE. CDR3 length equals 14 residues. V trimming: 7 bases; J trimming: 2 bases; junction bases outside the gene matches: 4. The CDR3 region is CASGLADNTDTQYF. In DNA form, the CDR3 reads TGTGCCAGCGGACTAGCGGATAACACAGATACGCAGTATTTT.

The chain has TRBV19 and TRBJ1-4; 10 positions agree with TRBD1. Germline values: CDR1 LNHDA, CDR2 SQIVND (reference sequence). This CDR3 comprises 16 residues. The junction had 6 bases not matched to a gene; V was cut back by 3 bases and J by 5 bases. The CDR3, as DNA: TGTGCCAGTAGTATTCCGGGGACAGGGGAAAATGAAAAACTGTTTTTT. This sequence encodes CASSIPGTGENEKLFF.

V is TRBV3-1 (or the pseudogene TRBV3-2) and J is TRBJ2-2; 7 nucleotides line up with TRBD1. Germline V lookup: CDR1 LGHDT, CDR2 YNNKEL (reference sequence). Germline trimming cut 3 bases from V and 3 bases from J; bases unmatched to any gene: 4. The CDR3 totals 15 residues. CDR3 nucleotide sequence: TGTGCCAGCAGCCACCCCGGGACAGACACCGGGGAGCTGTTTTTT. Translating gives CASSHPGTDTGELFF.

This chain uses TRBV25-1 with TRBJ1-2, with D perhaps matching TRBD1 (6 bases). The CDR3 is 16 residues long. Trimming removed 6 bases at V and 9 bases at J, with 26 bases between. Germline V gene data show CDR1 as MGHDK and CDR2 as SYGVNS. The CDR3 DNA follows: TGTGCCAGCAGCGACTGGGGGGCCACAGAGAGGTGGAGCTACACCTTC. Translating it yields CASSDWGATERWSYTF.

The chain recombines TRBV21-1 with TRBJ1-5. TRBV21-1 is an annotated pseudogene. The CDR3 consists of 16 residues. The CDR3: CASSTTPPGTYQPQHF. The DNA for the CDR3 is TGTGCCAGCAGCACAACGCCCCCCGGGACCTATCAGCCCCAGCATTTT.

The chain couples TRBV3-1 (or the pseudogene TRBV3-2) to TRBJ2-1; 10 bases are shared with TRBD2. CDR1 LGHDT and CDR2 YNNKEL come from the germline V gene (reference sequence). J was trimmed by 4 bases and V by 5 bases; bases with no gene match: 5. CDR3 length equals 15 residues. The CDR3 spells CASSNERGGYNEQFF. In nucleotides, the CDR3 is TGTGCCAGCAGCAACGAGCGGGGGGGATACAATGAGCAGTTCTTC.

This chain joins TRBV18 and TRBJ1-1; D gene ambiguous. Trimming removed 0 bases at V and 0 bases at J, with 5 bases between. The CDR3 is 14 amino acids. Germline assignment: CDR1 KGHSH and CDR2 LQKENI. The CDR3 is CASSPPTMNTEAFF. CDR3 bases: TGTGCCAGCTCACCACCGACCATGAACACTGAAGCTTTCTTT.

The chain is built from TRBV9 and TRBJ2-1; tentative D call: TRBD2 (6 bases). V dropped 3 bases and J dropped 8 bases, with 12 bases sitting between them. The CDR3 is 13 residues long. CDR1 is SGDLS, CDR2 YYNGEE, per germline. The DNA for the CDR3 is TGTGCCAGCAGCGGCTACCCTAGCGATGAGCAGTTCTTC. Its protein product is CASSGYPSDEQFF.

The chain joins TRBV5-1 to TRBJ2-5, with D perhaps TRBD1 (5 bases). Germline loops: CDR1 SGHRS, CDR2 YFSETQ. V lost 5 bases and J lost 5, with 19 bases in between. The CDR3 consists of 15 residues. CDR3: CASRSQDTDGETQYF. CDR3 nucleotides: TGCGCCAGCAGAAGTCAGGACACTGACGGGGAGACCCAGTACTTC.

The CDR3 reads CSVVRSGTDTQYF. The CDR3 nucleotides are TGCAGCGTTGTAAGGTCGGGCACAGATACGCAGTATTTT. The rearrangement uses TRBV29-1 and TRBJ2-3; no clear D. The CDR3 sequence is 13 residues long. With 4 bases removed from V and 1 base from J, the gap between germline ends came to 9 bases. CDR1 and CDR2 from the germline V gene are SQVTM and ANQGSEA.

This clone was counted only a few times. The genes are TRBV7-9 and TRBJ2-7; a weak D match, TRBD2 (5 bases). The V gene lost 2 bases and the J gene lost 3 bases, with 8 bases spanning the gap. The CDR3 totals 13 residues. Germline CDR1 reads SEHNR; CDR2 reads FQNEAQ (reference sequence). The CDR3 here is CASSLRGYYEQYF. As DNA, the CDR3 is TGTGCCAGCAGCTTAAGAGGGTACTACGAGCAGTACTTC.

The CDR3 sequence: CASSPGDRDQLFF. The DNA of the CDR3 is TGTGCCAGCAGTCCAGGGGACAGGGACCAACTGTTTTTT. This chain links TRBV6-1 with TRBJ1-4, with 9 nucleotides matching TRBD1. Germline-derived CDR1 and CDR2 are MNHNS and SASEGT. The CDR3 is 13 residues long. The ends lost 5 bases at V and 12 bases at J; junction bases unmatched: 7.

The count of this clone is one. The V call is TRBV6-5, the J call TRBJ2-1; D gene unclear. CDR1 and CDR2 (germline): MNHEY, SVGAGI. The CDR3 totals 15 residues. Trimming removed 8 bases from V and 0 bases from J, with 14 bases in between. CDR3 bases: TGTGCCAGCGCTCCGACTGATTACTCCTACAATGAGCAGTTCTTC. It translates to CASAPTDYSYNEQFF.

V is TRBV28 and J is TRBJ2-5; D is unclear. Germline CDR1 is MDHEN and CDR2 is SYDVKM. The CDR3 is 12 residues long. The V end lost 5 bases, the J end lost 1 base, and 5 bases lay between the germline ends. CDR3 DNA: TGTGCCAGCAGTGCGGCCCAAGAGACCCAGTACTTC. This codes for CASSAAQETQYF.